The 19 T cell receptor beta chains below all came from one sample that was sequenced in a study of high-grade serous ovarian cancer treatment subgroups. The tumor samples were collected prior to definitive surgery or chemotherapy. Assay: immunoSEQ multiplex PCR; the TCRdb copy retains only in-frame clones and omits some. The sample holds around 5,200 clones, over 70% seen once. Sequencing was performed on tumor tissue. These receptor sequences come from a human donor with high-grade serous ovarian cancer.

The chain joins TRBV7-2 to TRBJ1-1, with D maybe TRBD1 (5 bases). From germline, CDR1 is SGHTA and CDR2 FQGNSA. Deletions cut 4 bases from V and 1 base from J, with 10 bases between. This CDR3 comprises 14 residues. CDR3 nucleotides: TGTGCCAGCAGCTATACGGACAAGAACACTGAAGCTTTCTTT. Translation gives CASSYTDKNTEAFF. The whole variable domain, remainder taken from reference TRBV7-2 and TRBJ1-1, is GAGVSQSPSNKVTEKGKDVELRCDPISGHTALYWYRQSLGQGLEFLIYFQGNSAPDKSGLPSDRFSAERTGGSVSTLTIQRTQQEDSAVYLCASSYTDKNTEAFFGQGTRLTVV.

The chain uses TRBV18 and TRBJ2-7, with TRBD1 identical over 7 bases. The CDR3 runs 17 residues. Per germline, CDR1 KGHSH and CDR2 LQKENI. V was clipped by 2 bases and J by 0 bases; unmatched bases: 10. Written as DNA, the CDR3 is TGTGCCAGCTCACCAGTCCTTTGGGGGACAGCCTCCTACGAGCAGTACTTC. This encodes CASSPVLWGTASYEQYF.

The chain carries TRBV19 and TRBJ1-6; 7 nucleotides align to TRBD1. This CDR3 contains 13 residues. In germline, CDR1 is LNHDA, CDR2 SQIVND (reference sequence). Trimming cost V 9 bases and J 7 bases; bases outside gene matches: 6. CDR3 amino acids: CASGQDRNSPLHF. Here the CDR3 DNA reads TGTGCCAGCGGACAGGACCGCAATTCACCCCTCCACTTT.

The CDR3 loop reads CASPGLAGGLGKTQYF. CDR3 DNA sequence: TGCGCCAGCCCTGGACTAGCGGGGGGGCTTGGCAAGACCCAGTACTTC. The V and J genes are TRBV10-1 and TRBJ2-5, with 15 bases matching TRBD2. From germline, CDR1 is WNHNN and CDR2 SYGVQD (reference sequence). This CDR3 is built from 16 residues. V gave up 8 bases and J gave up 6 bases; unmatched junction bases: 10.

V and J are TRBV28 and TRBJ1-4, with unresolved D. Germline V CDR1 and CDR2: MDHEN, SYDVKM. The CDR3 has 15 residues. The V gene lost 5 bases and the J gene lost 5 bases, with 15 bases spanning the gap. In nucleotides, the CDR3 is TGTGCCAGCAGTCCCCCCTCCGGCGTCAATGAAAAACTGTTTTTT. Protein: CASSPPSGVNEKLFF.

The rearrangement links TRBV5-1 to TRBJ1-1; D ambiguous. Germline CDR1 and CDR2: SGHRS and YFSETQ. Trimming stripped 2 bases from V and 1 base from J, with 6 bases between. The CDR3 sequence is 13 residues long. CDR3 nucleotide sequence: TGCGCCAGCAGCTTAACAGAGAACACTGAAGCTTTCTTT. This codes for CASSLTENTEAFF.

Here the CDR3 reads CASSLAFTNEQFF. As DNA, the CDR3 is TGCGCCAGCAGCTTGGCCTTTACGAATGAGCAGTTCTTC. The V call is TRBV5-1, the J call TRBJ2-1; D gene uncertain. The germline gives CDR1 SGHRS, CDR2 YFSETQ. V dropped 0 bases and J dropped 7 bases, with 8 bases sitting between them. This CDR3 comprises 13 residues.

The CDR3 loop reads CASSSAGGTFEQPQHF. DNA of the CDR3: TGTGCCAGCAGCTCCGCAGGGGGTACCTTCGAGCAGCCCCAGCATTTT. The rearrangement links TRBV5-5 to TRBJ1-5; TRBD1 aligns across 7 bases. Trimming cost V 3 bases and J 7 bases; bases outside gene matches: 13. CDR3 size: 16 residues. Germline values: CDR1 SGHKS, CDR2 YYEKEE (reference sequence).

The rearrangement uses TRBV5-4 and TRBJ1-2; D is perhaps TRBD1 (5 bases). CDR3 size: 14 residues. The V and J ends lost 5 bases and 9 bases respectively, with 20 bases between them. Per the germline V gene, CDR1 is SGHNT and CDR2 is YYREEE (reference sequence). The CDR3 here is CASRFGKRSGSYTF. The CDR3 DNA reads as TGTGCCAGCAGATTTGGAAAGAGGTCAGGGAGCTACACCTTC.

In this sample, this clone turned up a few times. CDR3: CASTIRTATYEQYF. The DNA of the CDR3 is TGTGCCAGCACAATAAGGACGGCCACCTACGAGCAGTACTTC. The rearrangement uses TRBV11-2 and TRBJ2-7; D call uncertain. The CDR3 is 14 amino acids. Trimming shortened V by 7 bases and J by 2 bases, and 15 bases separated the two germline ends. Germline V gene lookup returns CDR1 SGHAT and CDR2 FQNNGV. Full variable domain (missing parts from reference TRBV11-2 and TRBJ2-7): EAGVAQSPRYKIIEKRQSVAFWCNPISGHATLYWYQQILGQGPKLLIQFQNNGVVDDSQLPKDRFSAERLKGVDSTLKIQPAKLEDSAVYLCASTIRTATYEQYFGPGTRLTVT.

The sample holds a few counts of this clone. The chain is built from TRBV6-5 and TRBJ2-1; D is perhaps TRBD2 (6 bases). This CDR3 comprises 13 residues. Trimming removed 0 bases from V and 9 bases from J, with 9 bases in between. Germline CDR1 and CDR2: MNHEY and SVGAGI. CDR3 sequence reads: CASSYSEGFEQFF. The CDR3 region has the DNA TGTGCCAGCAGTTACTCGGAGGGGTTTGAGCAGTTCTTC.

This chain links TRBV7-9 with TRBJ1-1; D unresolved. The CDR3 contains 15 residues. V was pared by 1 base and J by 0 bases, with 9 bases between. CDR1 SEHNR and CDR2 FQNEAQ come from the germline V gene (reference sequence). CDR3 sequence (DNA): TGTGCCAGCAGCTTAGTTCCTCCCATGAACACTGAAGCTTTCTTT. Its translation is CASSLVPPMNTEAFF.

This clone was observed a handful of times. This chain links TRBV11-2 with TRBJ2-3; possibly TRBD1 for D (6 bases). Trimming took off 1 base at V and 3 bases at J, with 8 bases between the two ends. Germline V CDR1 and CDR2: SGHAT, FQNNGV. This CDR3 has 14 amino acids. CDR3 DNA: TGTGCCAGCAGCTTAGGTACAGGGACAGATACGCAGTATTTT. It yields the protein CASSLGTGTDTQYF.

This clone appeared a few times. CDR3 in amino acids: CASSGTLYSPLHF. The DNA for the CDR3 is TGTGCCAGTAGTGGGACCCTTTATTCACCCCTCCACTTT. The chain recombines TRBV19 with TRBJ1-6; tentative D call: TRBD1 (5 bases). V was cut by 5 bases and J by 8 bases, with 10 bases left in between. Per the germline V gene, CDR1 is LNHDA and CDR2 is SQIVND (reference sequence). The length of the CDR3 is 13 residues.

The chain uses TRBV11-3 and TRBJ1-1, with TRBD1 as a possible D gene (5 bases). CDR3 length equals 15 residues. V gave up 3 bases and J gave up 1 base, with 12 bases separating them. Germline-derived CDR1 and CDR2 are SGHNT and YENEEA. The CDR3 protein is CASSFGSGGNTEAFF. CDR3 nucleotide sequence: TGTGCCAGCAGCTTCGGATCGGGGGGGAACACTGAAGCTTTCTTT.

The chain has TRBV20-1 and TRBJ1-2; D is unresolved. Trimming stripped 5 bases from V and 4 bases from J, with 5 bases between. Germline-derived CDR1 and CDR2 are DFQATT and SNEGSKA (reference sequence). This CDR3 comprises 10 residues. The CDR3 nucleotides are TGCAGTGCTCGGGCCTATGGCTACACCTTC. It yields the protein CSARAYGYTF.

The chain couples TRBV19 to TRBJ2-7; a possible D gene is TRBD1 (6 bases). The length of the CDR3 is 14 residues. Per the germline V gene, CDR1 is LNHDA and CDR2 is SQIVND (reference sequence). V dropped 7 bases and J dropped 1 base, with 14 bases sitting between them. The DNA for the CDR3 is TGTGCCAGTAAAGGCTTGGACAGATCCTACGAGCAGTACTTC. Translation: CASKGLDRSYEQYF.

This clone was recorded once. This rearrangement joins TRBV10-2 to TRBJ2-1, with TRBD2 matching over 9 bases. The CDR3 length is 16 residues. Germline assignment: CDR1 WSHSY and CDR2 SAAADI. The V and J ends lost 6 bases and 6 bases, in that order; junction bases with no gene match: 12. The CDR3, as DNA: TGCGCCAGCAGCGTTGCCGGTCGCGGGGGGGGCAATGAGCAGTTCTTC. Translation: CASSVAGRGGGNEQFF.

This clone is classed as large. The chain has TRBV4-1 and TRBJ1-2; TRBD1 matches at 11 bases. The CDR3 totals 18 residues. The junction had 10 bases not matched to a gene; V was cut back by 4 bases and J by 0 bases. The germline V gene encodes CDR1 MGHRA and CDR2 YSYEKL. The CDR3 here is CASSPLLGQGGTNYGYTF. The CDR3 DNA reads as TGCGCCAGCAGCCCGCTCTTGGGACAGGGGGGAACTAACTATGGCTACACCTTC.